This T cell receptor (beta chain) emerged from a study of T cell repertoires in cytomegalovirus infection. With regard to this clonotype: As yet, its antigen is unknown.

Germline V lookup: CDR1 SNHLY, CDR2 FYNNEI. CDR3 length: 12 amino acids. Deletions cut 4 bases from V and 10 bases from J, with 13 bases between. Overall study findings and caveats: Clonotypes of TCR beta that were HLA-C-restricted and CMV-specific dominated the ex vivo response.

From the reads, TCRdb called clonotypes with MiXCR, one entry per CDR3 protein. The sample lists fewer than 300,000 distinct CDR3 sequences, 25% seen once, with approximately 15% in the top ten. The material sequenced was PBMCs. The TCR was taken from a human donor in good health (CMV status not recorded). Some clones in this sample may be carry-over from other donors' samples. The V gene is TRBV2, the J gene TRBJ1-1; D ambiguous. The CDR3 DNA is TGTGCCAGCAGTGTCTTACAGAGGCGAGCTTTCTTT. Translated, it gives CASSVLQRRAFF.